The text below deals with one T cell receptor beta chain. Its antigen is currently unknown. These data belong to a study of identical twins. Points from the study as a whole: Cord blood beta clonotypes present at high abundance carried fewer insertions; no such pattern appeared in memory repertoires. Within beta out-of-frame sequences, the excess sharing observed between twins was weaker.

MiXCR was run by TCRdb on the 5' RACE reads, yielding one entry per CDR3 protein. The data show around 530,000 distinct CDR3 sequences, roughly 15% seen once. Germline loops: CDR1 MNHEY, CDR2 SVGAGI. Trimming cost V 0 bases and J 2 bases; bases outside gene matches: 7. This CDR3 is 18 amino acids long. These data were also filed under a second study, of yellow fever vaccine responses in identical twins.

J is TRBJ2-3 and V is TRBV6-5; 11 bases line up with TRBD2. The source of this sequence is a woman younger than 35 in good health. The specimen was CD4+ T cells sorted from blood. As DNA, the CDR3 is TGTGCCAGCAGTTACTCAACTAGCGGGAGAAGCTACACAGATACGCAGTATTTT. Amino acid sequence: CASSYSTSGRSYTDTQYF.